The rows below give T cell receptor beta chains drawn from one sample of a study of blood T cells in healthy people across ages. TCRdb recomputed calls from the 5' RACE reads with MiXCR, one row per CDR3 protein. The sample records hundreds of thousands of distinct CDR3 sequences, roughly 49% being singletons. Sequenced material: blood. The receptors here all came from an older woman in good health. The CDR3 runs from the conserved cysteine through the conserved F or W. Each record gives: D gene, CDR3 length, clone size, V gene, J gene, CDR3 DNA, CDR3 protein. The D gene is left open where the match is weak. Rows may omit the clone size; those that give it use once, few, many or a size class.

NA,15,few,TRBV15,TRBJ1-2,TGTGCCACCAGCAGTGGAGGTAGTTTGGGCTATGGCTACACCTTC,CATSSGGSLGYGYTF
TRBD1,13,NA,TRBV7-2,TRBJ1-1,TGTGCCAGCAGCTTAGAAACAGGGGTTGGCGCTTTCTTT,CASSLETGVGAFF
TRBD1,15,NA,TRBV18,TRBJ2-1,TGTGCCAGCTCACGACCGGGACAGGGGATAAGGGCCCAGTTCTTC,CASSRPGQGIRAQFF
TRBD1,15,NA,TRBV10-3,TRBJ2-7,TGTGCCATCAGTGACGTCGGACAGGGCGGGGACGAGCAGTACTTC,CAISDVGQGGDEQYF
TRBD1,18,NA,TRBV7-9,TRBJ1-6,TGTGCCAGCAGCTTAGCTTCGGCAGGGGGTTCCTATAATTCACCCCTCCACTTT,CASSLASAGGSYNSPLHF
NA,14,NA,TRBV5-1,TRBJ2-1,TGCGCCAGCAGTATATCGGGGAGCCGTGCTGAGCAGTTCTTC,CASSISGSRAEQFF
NA,13,NA,TRBV29-1,TRBJ2-7,TGCAGCGTTGAAGGGCCTACAAGGGGCGAGCAGTACTTC,CSVEGPTRGEQYF
TRBD1,14,NA,TRBV20-1,TRBJ2-7,TGCAGTGCTAAAGGACAGGGGCTATCCTACGAGCAGTACTTC,CSAKGQGLSYEQYF
NA,12,NA,TRBV7-2,TRBJ1-2,TGTGCCAGCAGCCCAGCAGAGGGTGGCTACACCTTC,CASSPAEGGYTF
TRBD1,16,NA,TRBV7-2,TRBJ1-2,TGTGCCAGCAGCTTAGTCGGCAGGGGGCATGACTATGGCTACACCTTC,CASSLVGRGHDYGYTF
NA,14,few,TRBV20-1,TRBJ1-2,TGCAGTGCTAGAGATACTGTAGGCCGGGGTGGCTACACCTTC,CSARDTVGRGGYTF
TRBD2,15,NA,TRBV27,TRBJ2-1,TGTGCCAGCAGCACCGGGACTAGGTCCTACAATGAGCAGTTCTTC,CASSTGTRSYNEQFF
NA,12,few,TRBV6-5,TRBJ2-7,TGTGCCAGCAGTTACGTCGCATACGAGCAGTACTTC,CASSYVAYEQYF
NA,13,NA,TRBV7-9,TRBJ2-2,TGTGCCAGCAGCTTTCCGTCCGCCGGGGAGCTGTTTTTT,CASSFPSAGELFF
NA,13,NA,TRBV6-2/TRBV6-3,TRBJ1-1,TGTGCCAGCAGTGCTGGGGGGACCACTGAAGCTTTCTTT,CASSAGGTTEAFF
TRBD1,17,NA,TRBV28,TRBJ2-3,TGTGCCAGCAGTTTACCAGACAGGGAGTGGAGCACAGATACGCAGTATTTT,CASSLPDREWSTDTQYF
NA,12,NA,TRBV20-1,TRBJ1-2,TGCGGCGAGTCGGGGAATGACTATGGCTACACCTTC,CGESGNDYGYTF
NA,14,NA,TRBV15,TRBJ1-2,TGTGCCACTAGGAACGGGGCCAGTATGGAAGGCTACACCTTC,CATRNGASMEGYTF
NA,14,few,TRBV9,TRBJ2-7,TGTGCCAGCAGCCCCATCGGAAGAGGCTACGAGCAGTACTTC,CASSPIGRGYEQYF
TRBD1,16,few,TRBV28,TRBJ2-4,TGTGCCAGCAGAACGGACAGGGGAGGCTTCACAAACATTCAGTACTTC,CASRTDRGGFTNIQYF
TRBD2,16,NA,TRBV9,TRBJ2-3,TGTGCCAGCAGCGTAGCCCCAGCGGGAGTCTCAGATACGCAGTATTTT,CASSVAPAGVSDTQYF
NA,16,NA,TRBV28,TRBJ2-1,TGTGCCAGCACTTCCTACAGGGAGGAGGCCTACAATGAGCAGTTCTTC,CASTSYREEAYNEQFF
NA,14,NA,TRBV4-3,TRBJ2-3,TGCGCCAGCGCGTTGGGGCGCAGCACAGATACGCAGTATTTT,CASALGRSTDTQYF
NA,15,NA,TRBV27,TRBJ1-2,TGTGCCAGCAGTACCCTGAGGGGGATTAACTATGGCTACACCTTC,CASSTLRGINYGYTF
TRBD1,16,few,TRBV5-1,TRBJ2-3,TGCGCCAGCAGCTCCGGGACAGATCGATCTACAGATACGCAGTATTTT,CASSSGTDRSTDTQYF
NA,15,NA,TRBV6-1,TRBJ2-1,TGTGCCAGCAGTGAAGCACCGGGACACAACAATGAGCAGTTCTTC,CASSEAPGHNNEQFF
NA,14,many,TRBV5-1,TRBJ2-4,TGCGCCAGCAGCCCGGGACATAATTCAAACATTCAGTACTTC,CASSPGHNSNIQYF
TRBD2,13,few,TRBV7-3,TRBJ2-7,TGTGCCAGCAGCCCTTCGACTAGCGGCGAGCAGTACTTC,CASSPSTSGEQYF
TRBD1,14,NA,TRBV6-1,TRBJ2-5,TGTGCCACCGCCGGACAGGGGGCGAGGGAGACCCAGTACTTC,CATAGQGARETQYF
NA,13,few,TRBV7-2,TRBJ1-2,TGTGCCAGCAGGATAGGGATTAACTATGGCTACACCTTC,CASRIGINYGYTF
NA,12,few,TRBV4-1,TRBJ1-2,TGCGCCAGCAGCCAGGGGAAAAAGGGCTACACCTTC,CASSQGKKGYTF
NA,13,NA,TRBV12-3/TRBV12-4,TRBJ2-7,TGTGCCAGCAGTTTCGGGACTCCGAGGGAGCAGTACTTC,CASSFGTPREQYF
TRBD1,15,few,TRBV10-3,TRBJ2-7,TGTGCCATCACCGACGGACAGGGGAATACCTACGAGCAGTACTTC,CAITDGQGNTYEQYF
TRBD2,13,NA,TRBV9,TRBJ2-1,TGTGCCAGCAGCCTGAGCGGGAGTAATGAGCAGTTCTTC,CASSLSGSNEQFF
TRBD2,17,few,TRBV5-6,TRBJ2-1,TGTGCCAGCAGCTTGGATTTAGCGGGAGGGTCCTACAATGAGCAGTTCTTC,CASSLDLAGGSYNEQFF
TRBD1,15,NA,TRBV20-1,TRBJ1-5,TGCAGTGCTAGAGAGGACAGGGGAAGCAATCAGCCCCAGCATTTT,CSAREDRGSNQPQHF
TRBD1,14,few,TRBV7-3,TRBJ2-1,TGTGCCAGCAGCCTAGGACAGGGCAAGGCTGAGCAGTTCTTC,CASSLGQGKAEQFF
TRBD1,14,NA,TRBV29-1,TRBJ1-3,TGCAGCGTCGTAACAGGGGGTTCTGGAAACACCATATATTTT,CSVVTGGSGNTIYF
TRBD2,13,many,TRBV29-1,TRBJ2-7,TGCAGCGGGCCGACTAGCGGGGTCTACGAGCAGTACTTC,CSGPTSGVYEQYF
NA,15,NA,TRBV2,TRBJ1-6,TGTGCCAGCAGTGCCGGGGGCATCTATAATTCACCCCTCCACTTT,CASSAGGIYNSPLHF